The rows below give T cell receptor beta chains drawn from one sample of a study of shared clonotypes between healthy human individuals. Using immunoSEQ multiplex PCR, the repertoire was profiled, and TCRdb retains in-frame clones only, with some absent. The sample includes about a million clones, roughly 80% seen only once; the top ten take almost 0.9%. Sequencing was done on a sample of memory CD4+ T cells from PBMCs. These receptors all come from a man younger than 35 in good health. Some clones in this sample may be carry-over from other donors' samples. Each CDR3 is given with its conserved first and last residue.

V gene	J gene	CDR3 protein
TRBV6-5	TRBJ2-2	CASSPRQGGTGELFF
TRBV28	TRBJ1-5	CASSSRQGSQPQHF
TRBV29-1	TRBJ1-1	CSVRQGLAVNTEAFF
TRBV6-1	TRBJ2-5	CASSKGLAGAGETQYF
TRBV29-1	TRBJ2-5	CSVDQGAEETQYF
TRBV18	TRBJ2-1	CASSPGTSGRKEQFF
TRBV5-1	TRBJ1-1	CASSLGGREGWNTEAFF
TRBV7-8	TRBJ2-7	CASSLAAGTGVYEQYF
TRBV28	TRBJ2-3	CASSLLGQGADTQYF
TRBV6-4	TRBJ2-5	CASSDSGQGGETQYF
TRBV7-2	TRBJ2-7	CASSSPPGGHYFIPYEQYF
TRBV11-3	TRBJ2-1	CASSLDASEQFF
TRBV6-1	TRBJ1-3	CASSDRQGGRNTIYF
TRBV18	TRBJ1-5	CASSPGQGAQPQHF